This T cell receptor (beta chain) came from a study of blood T cell repertoires in COVID-19. Study information: Researchers got acute and convalescent COVID-19 samples from the United States, Italy and Spain.

Authors' processing steps: By means of reference gene primer amplification, nucleated cell counts were estimated. Measured with immunoSEQ multiplex PCR; TCRdb has only the in-frame clones, and not every one. V and J calls and clone size are those listed in that table; D and trimming were worked out from the DNA. Of over 35,000 clones listed, 70% to 90% are singletons. The specimen sequenced was peripheral blood. The receptor comes from a woman older than 75 with COVID-19, enrolled during active disease.

The CDR3 region is CASSLEGNTGELFF. The DNA for the CDR3 is TGTGCCAGCAGTTTAGAGGGTAACACCGGGGAGCTGTTTTTT. The chain is built from TRBV28 and TRBJ2-2, with a tentative D call TRBD2 (5 bases). Germline assignment: CDR1 MDHEN and CDR2 SYDVKM. There are 14 residues in the CDR3. Trimming pared 2 bases from V and 2 bases from J, leaving 6 bases between. Variable domain in full (rest from reference TRBV28 and TRBJ2-2): DVKVTQSSRYLVKRTGEKVFLECVQDMDHENMFWYRQDPGLGLRLIYFSYDVKMKEKGDIPEGYSVSREKKERFSLILESASTNQTSMYLCASSLEGNTGELFFGEGSRLTVL.